A selection of T cell receptor beta chains follows, all from one sample in a study of regulatory T cells in long-lasting Graves disease. TCRdb reprocessed the multiplex PCR reads via MiXCR and lists one record per CDR3 protein. Of about 470,000 distinct CDR3 sequences listed, less than 25% were seen once; the top ten hold 7.8%. The material was peripheral blood mononuclear cells (PBMCs), obtained when the disease was refractory, from a patient treated with antithyroid drugs. These receptors were collected from a female donor with Graves disease. Both conserved end residues are part of each CDR3. D genes are given only for firm matches. Rows give clone size only sometimes, using once, few, many, or a class for an expanded clone.

CDR3: CSARGVGLTLPEQYF
DNA: TGCAGTGCTAGGGGAGTGGGACTGACCCTCCCCGAGCAGTACTTC
V: TRBV20-1
size: .
J: TRBJ2-7
D: .

CDR3: CASSGIEAGTRYEQYF
DNA: TGTGCCAGCAGTGGGATTGAAGCGGGAACTCGATACGAGCAGTACTTC
V: TRBV25-1
size: .
J: TRBJ2-7
D: TRBD2

CDR3: CASSLNRGLNTEAFF
DNA: TGTGCCAGCAGCCTTAACAGGGGACTAAACACTGAAGCTTTCTTT
V: TRBV11-2
size: many
J: TRBJ1-1
D: TRBD1

CDR3: CASSGTSGIAKETQYF
DNA: TGTGCCAGCAGCGGGACTAGCGGGATAGCTAAGGAGACCCAGTACTTC
V: TRBV7-9
size: few
J: TRBJ2-5
D: TRBD2

CDR3: CASGVQGNTEAFF
DNA: TGTGCCAGCGGGGTACAGGGGAACACTGAAGCTTTCTTT
V: TRBV6-1
size: .
J: TRBJ1-1
D: .

CDR3: CASSDQFRGGGYTF
DNA: TGTGCCAGCAGTGATCAGTTTCGGGGAGGTGGCTACACCTTC
V: TRBV2
size: many
J: TRBJ1-2
D: .

CDR3: CSVEGDRPTYEQYF
DNA: TGCAGCGTTGAGGGGGACAGGCCTACCTACGAGCAGTACTTC
V: TRBV29-1
size: .
J: TRBJ2-7
D: TRBD1

CDR3: CASSAASGNPAQYF
DNA: TGCGCCAGCAGTGCGGCTAGCGGAAACCCAGCGCAGTACTTC
V: TRBV10-1
size: many
J: TRBJ2-7
D: TRBD2

CDR3: CSASDPGTAQVPSRF
DNA: TGCAGTGCTTCGGACCCCGGGACAGCACAAGTCCCCTCACGTTTT
V: TRBV20-1
size: many
J: TRBJ1-6
D: TRBD1

CDR3: CASSLAWDRGFNQPQHF
DNA: TGTGCCAGCAGTCTAGCCTGGGACAGGGGGTTCAATCAGCCCCAGCATTTT
V: TRBV12-3/TRBV12-4
size: many
J: TRBJ1-5
D: TRBD1

CDR3: CASSQDPDSRFQETQYF
DNA: TGTGCCAGCAGCCAAGATCCGGACAGTCGTTTCCAAGAGACCCAGTACTTC
V: TRBV14
size: .
J: TRBJ2-5
D: .

CDR3: CSVGGTGETNEKLFF
DNA: TGCAGCGTTGGGGGGACAGGGGAAACTAATGAAAAACTGTTTTTT
V: TRBV29-1
size: many
J: TRBJ1-4
D: TRBD1

CDR3: CASSPHPTYEQYF
DNA: TGTGCCAGCAGCCCCCATCCCACCTACGAGCAGTACTTC
V: TRBV9
size: .
J: TRBJ2-7
D: .

CDR3: CASSLEHRGETQYF
DNA: TGTGCCAGCAGCTTGGAACACCGGGGAGAGACCCAGTACTTC
V: TRBV5-6
size: many
J: TRBJ2-5
D: .

CDR3: CASSLSARQGIYEQYF
DNA: TGTGCCAGCAGTTTATCAGCTAGACAGGGGATCTACGAGCAGTACTTC
V: TRBV27
size: many
J: TRBJ2-7
D: TRBD1

CDR3: CASSKSSTGELFF
DNA: TGTGCCAGCAGCAAGAGTTCCACCGGGGAGCTGTTTTTT
V: TRBV6-1
size: many
J: TRBJ2-2
D: .

CDR3: CASSGLADTDTQYF
DNA: TGTGCCAGCAGTGGACTAGCGGACACAGATACGCAGTATTTT
V: TRBV6-1
size: few
J: TRBJ2-3
D: TRBD2

CDR3: CASTIGPWGHEQYF
DNA: TGTGCCAGCACTATAGGGCCATGGGGCCACGAGCAGTACTTC
V: TRBV27
size: many
J: TRBJ2-7
D: .

CDR3: CSVEDHSSGRANTGELFF
DNA: TGCAGCGTTGAAGATCACTCTAGCGGGAGGGCGAACACCGGGGAGCTGTTTTTT
V: TRBV29-1
size: many
J: TRBJ2-2
D: TRBD2

CDR3: CASSSGTGNTGELFF
DNA: TGTGCTAGCAGCTCCGGGACAGGGAACACCGGGGAGCTGTTTTTT
V: TRBV7-7
size: .
J: TRBJ2-2
D: TRBD1

CDR3: CASRTGWTSGSHEQYF
DNA: TGTGCCAGCAGGACTGGGTGGACTAGCGGGAGCCACGAGCAGTACTTC
V: TRBV11-2
size: many
J: TRBJ2-7
D: TRBD2

CDR3: CASRWGGPYNEQFF
DNA: TGTGCCAGCCGTTGGGGGGGCCCTTACAATGAGCAGTTCTTC
V: TRBV27
size: .
J: TRBJ2-1
D: .

CDR3: CASSQEPGRGEETQYF
DNA: TGCGCCAGCAGCCAAGAACCGGGGCGGGGGGAAGAGACCCAGTACTTC
V: TRBV4-1
size: .
J: TRBJ2-5
D: TRBD2

CDR3: CASSYLGTEAFF
DNA: TGTGCCAGCAGTTACTTGGGCACTGAAGCTTTCTTT
V: TRBV12-3/TRBV12-4
size: many
J: TRBJ1-1
D: .

CDR3: CASSLAWNSPLHF
DNA: TGTGCCAGCAGCTTAGCGTGGAATTCACCCCTCCACTTT
V: TRBV7-6
size: many
J: TRBJ1-6
D: .

CDR3: CASSPAGQQTQYF
DNA: TGTGCCAGCAGTCCGGCGGGACAGCAGACCCAGTACTTC
V: TRBV7-3
size: many
J: TRBJ2-5
D: .

CDR3: CASSLYSEDTQYF
DNA: TGTGCCAGCAGCTTGTACAGTGAAGATACGCAGTATTTT
V: TRBV5-6
size: .
J: TRBJ2-3
D: .

CDR3: CSARGYGLVSGDSYEQYF
DNA: TGCAGTGCGAGAGGGTACGGGCTTGTTAGCGGGGACTCCTACGAGCAGTACTTC
V: TRBV20-1
size: few
J: TRBJ2-7
D: TRBD2

CDR3: CASSPQGPPDTQYF
DNA: TGTGCCAGCAGCCCTCAGGGGCCCCCAGATACGCAGTATTTT
V: TRBV12-3/TRBV12-4
size: .
J: TRBJ2-3
D: .

CDR3: CASSFLTGYTF
DNA: TGTGCCAGCAGTTTTTTAACTGGCTACACCTTC
V: TRBV28
size: many
J: TRBJ1-2
D: .

CDR3: CAGSSVAGGGTGELFF
DNA: TGTGCCGGCAGCTCCGTAGCGGGAGGGGGCACCGGGGAGCTGTTTTTT
V: TRBV7-3
size: once
J: TRBJ2-2
D: TRBD2

CDR3: CASSPRWGRSSYNEQFF
DNA: TGTGCCAGCAGCCCGAGATGGGGACGGAGCTCCTACAATGAGCAGTTCTTC
V: TRBV11-2
size: .
J: TRBJ2-1
D: .

CDR3: CASSRSGGVETQYF
DNA: TGTGCCAGCAGCAGATCGGGCGGCGTGGAGACCCAGTACTTC
V: TRBV7-6
size: many
J: TRBJ2-5
D: .